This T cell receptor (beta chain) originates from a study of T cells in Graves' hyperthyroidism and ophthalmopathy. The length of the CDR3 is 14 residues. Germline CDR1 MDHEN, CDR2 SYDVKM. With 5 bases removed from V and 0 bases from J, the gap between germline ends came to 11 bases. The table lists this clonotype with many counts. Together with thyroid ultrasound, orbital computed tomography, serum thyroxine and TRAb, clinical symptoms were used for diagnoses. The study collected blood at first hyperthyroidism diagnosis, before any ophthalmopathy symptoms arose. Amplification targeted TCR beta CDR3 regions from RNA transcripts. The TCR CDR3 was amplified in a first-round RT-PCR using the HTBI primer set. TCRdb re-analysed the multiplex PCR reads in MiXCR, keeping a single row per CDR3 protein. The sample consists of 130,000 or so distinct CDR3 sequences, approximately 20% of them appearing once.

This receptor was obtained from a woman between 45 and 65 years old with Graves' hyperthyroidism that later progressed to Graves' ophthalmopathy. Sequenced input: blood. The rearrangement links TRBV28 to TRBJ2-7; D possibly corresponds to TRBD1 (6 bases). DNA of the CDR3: TGTGCCAGCAGTATCAGGGGTGTCTCCTACGAGCAGTACTTC. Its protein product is CASSIRGVSYEQYF.